The rows below give T cell receptor beta chains drawn from one sample of a study of cytomegalovirus exposure and HLA in healthy donors. Using immunoSEQ multiplex PCR, the repertoire was profiled, and TCRdb retains in-frame clones only, with some absent. The sample holds 120,000 to 150,000 clones, approximately 80% seen once. Sequencing used PBMCs. Receptors were obtained from a man between 18 and 35 years old in good health and CMV-seronegative. Each CDR3 is given with its conserved first and last residue. The D gene is left open where the match is weak.

v_gene: TRBV11-2
d_gene: NA
CDR3aa: CASSLLNSYTSYEQYF

v_gene: TRBV10-3
d_gene: NA
CDR3aa: CAISAQETNEKLFF

v_gene: TRBV28
d_gene: TRBD1
CDR3aa: CASRSTQGRGSWYF

v_gene: TRBV11-3
d_gene: NA
CDR3aa: CACRGTGELFF

v_gene: TRBV7-9
d_gene: NA
CDR3aa: CASSFAQGETQYF

v_gene: TRBV7-9
d_gene: NA
CDR3aa: CASSSSGTIPSGYTF

v_gene: TRBV18
d_gene: TRBD2
CDR3aa: CASSSTSGGPYEQYF

v_gene: TRBV7-9
d_gene: TRBD1
CDR3aa: CASSSGQGDETQYF

v_gene: TRBV7-2
d_gene: TRBD2
CDR3aa: CASSLELAVNEQYF

v_gene: TRBV6-1
d_gene: NA
CDR3aa: CASSGARGFDEQFF

v_gene: TRBV2
d_gene: TRBD1
CDR3aa: CASRGQATDTEAFF

v_gene: TRBV28
d_gene: NA
CDR3aa: CASSARENTEAFF

v_gene: TRBV28
d_gene: NA
CDR3aa: CASSQGRVVTQYF

v_gene: TRBV27
d_gene: TRBD1
CDR3aa: CASSPDLDRAIPDTQYF

v_gene: TRBV29-1
d_gene: TRBD1
CDR3aa: CSVASDRDHEKLFF

v_gene: TRBV30
d_gene: NA
CDR3aa: CAWVGQQETQYF

v_gene: TRBV2
d_gene: NA
CDR3aa: CARRRQGGTQYF

v_gene: TRBV7-9
d_gene: NA
CDR3aa: CASSLGRLSNTGELFF

v_gene: TRBV4-1
d_gene: NA
CDR3aa: CASSQYQGSYEQYF

v_gene: TRBV10-2
d_gene: TRBD1
CDR3aa: CASRDRVYNEQFF

v_gene: TRBV19
d_gene: TRBD1
CDR3aa: CASKGQGLTEAFF

v_gene: TRBV30
d_gene: NA
CDR3aa: CAWSRRPGGWGNQPQHF

v_gene: TRBV27
d_gene: TRBD1
CDR3aa: CASRGQGGHYGYTF

v_gene: TRBV2
d_gene: NA
CDR3aa: CASSAIRSSYNEQFF

v_gene: TRBV28
d_gene: NA
CDR3aa: CASTPPQGGRNEQYF